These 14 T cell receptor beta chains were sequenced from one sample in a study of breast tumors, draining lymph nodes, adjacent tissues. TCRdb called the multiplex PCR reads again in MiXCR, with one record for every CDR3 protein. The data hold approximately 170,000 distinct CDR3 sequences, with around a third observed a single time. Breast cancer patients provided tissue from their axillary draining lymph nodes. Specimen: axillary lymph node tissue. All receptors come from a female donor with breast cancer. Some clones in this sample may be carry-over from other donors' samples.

CDR3 nucleotide sequence: TGTGCCAGCAGCCAAGATCTCGGGGAAAAACTGTTTTTT. Its protein product is CASSQDLGEKLFF. The chain uses TRBV4-2 and TRBJ1-4; D ambiguous. The germline CDR1 and CDR2 sequences are LGHNA and YNFKEQ. This CDR3 region has 13 residues. Trimming left V 0 bases short and J 8 bases short, with 7 bases between.

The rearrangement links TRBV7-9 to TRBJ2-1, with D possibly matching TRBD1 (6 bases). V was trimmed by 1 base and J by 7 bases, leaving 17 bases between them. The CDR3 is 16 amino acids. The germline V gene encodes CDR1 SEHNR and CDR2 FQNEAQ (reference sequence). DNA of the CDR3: TGTGCCAGCAGCTTAGGGGGTGGGGGCGAGGGAAATGAGCAGTTCTTC. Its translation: CASSLGGGGEGNEQFF.

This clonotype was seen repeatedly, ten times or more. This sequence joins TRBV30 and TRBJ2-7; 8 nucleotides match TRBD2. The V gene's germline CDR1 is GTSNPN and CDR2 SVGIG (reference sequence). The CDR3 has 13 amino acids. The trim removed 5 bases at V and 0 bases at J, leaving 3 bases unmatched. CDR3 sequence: CAWELAASYEQYF. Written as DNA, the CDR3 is TGTGCCTGGGAACTAGCGGCCTCCTACGAGCAGTACTTC.

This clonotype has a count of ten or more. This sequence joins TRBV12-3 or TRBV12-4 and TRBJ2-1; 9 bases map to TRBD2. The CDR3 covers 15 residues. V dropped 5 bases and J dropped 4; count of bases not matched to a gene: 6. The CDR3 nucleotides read TGTGCCAGCAGTCTTAGCGGGGGAGGATACAATGAGCAGTTCTTC. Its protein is CASSLSGGGYNEQFF.

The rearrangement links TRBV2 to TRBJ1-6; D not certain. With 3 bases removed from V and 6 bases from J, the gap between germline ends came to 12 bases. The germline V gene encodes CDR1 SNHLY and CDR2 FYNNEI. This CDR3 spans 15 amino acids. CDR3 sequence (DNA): TGTGCCAGCAGTGATAGGAGGGCTGGTAATTCACCCCTCCACTTT. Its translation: CASSDRRAGNSPLHF.

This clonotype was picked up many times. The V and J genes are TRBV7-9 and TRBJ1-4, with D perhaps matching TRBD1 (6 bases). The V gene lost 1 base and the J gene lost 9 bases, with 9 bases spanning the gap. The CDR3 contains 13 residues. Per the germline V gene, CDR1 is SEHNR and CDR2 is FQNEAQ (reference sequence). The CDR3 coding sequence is TGTGCCAGCAGCTTAGAGGGACATAAAAAACTGTTTTTT. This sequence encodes CASSLEGHKKLFF.

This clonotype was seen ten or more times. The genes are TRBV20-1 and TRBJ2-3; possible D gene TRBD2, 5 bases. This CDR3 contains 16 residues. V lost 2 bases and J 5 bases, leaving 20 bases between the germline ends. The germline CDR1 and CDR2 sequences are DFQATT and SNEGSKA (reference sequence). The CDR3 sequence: CSARLSAVTSRDTQYF. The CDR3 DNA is TGCAGTGCTAGACTCTCAGCGGTGACCTCGAGAGATACGCAGTATTTT.

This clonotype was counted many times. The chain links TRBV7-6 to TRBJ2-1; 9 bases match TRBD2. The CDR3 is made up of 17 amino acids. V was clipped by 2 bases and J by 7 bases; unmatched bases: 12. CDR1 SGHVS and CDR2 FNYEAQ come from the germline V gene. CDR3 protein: CASSLRSRAGGPNEQFF. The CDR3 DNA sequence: TGTGCCAGCAGCTTAAGGTCCCGGGCGGGAGGGCCGAATGAGCAGTTCTTC.

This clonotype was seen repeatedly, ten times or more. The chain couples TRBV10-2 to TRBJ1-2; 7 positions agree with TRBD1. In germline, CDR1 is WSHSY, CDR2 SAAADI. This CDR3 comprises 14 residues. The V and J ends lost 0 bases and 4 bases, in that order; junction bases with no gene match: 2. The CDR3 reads CASSESRTGYGYTF. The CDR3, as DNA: TGCGCCAGCAGTGAGTCCAGGACAGGCTATGGCTACACCTTC.

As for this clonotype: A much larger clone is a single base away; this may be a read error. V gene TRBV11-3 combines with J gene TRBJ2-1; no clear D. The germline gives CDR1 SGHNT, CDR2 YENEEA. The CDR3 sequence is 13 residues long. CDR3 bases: TGTGCCGGCAGCTTACCCCGTGTCAATGAGCAGTTCTTC. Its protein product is CAGSLPRVNEQFF.

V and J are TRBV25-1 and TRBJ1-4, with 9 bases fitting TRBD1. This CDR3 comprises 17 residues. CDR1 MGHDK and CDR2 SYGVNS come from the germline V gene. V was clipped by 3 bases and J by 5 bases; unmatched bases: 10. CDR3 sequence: CASSDHPGQGQNEKLFF. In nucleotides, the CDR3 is TGTGCCAGCAGTGACCACCCGGGACAGGGTCAAAATGAAAAACTGTTTTTT.

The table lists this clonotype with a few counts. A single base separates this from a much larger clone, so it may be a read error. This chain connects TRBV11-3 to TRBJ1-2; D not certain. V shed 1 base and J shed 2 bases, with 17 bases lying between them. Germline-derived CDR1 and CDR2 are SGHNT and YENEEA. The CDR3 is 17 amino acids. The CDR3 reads CASSLATDTLFNYGYTF. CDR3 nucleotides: TGTGCCAGCAGCTTAGCAACCGACACGCTTTTCAACTATGGCTACACCTTC.

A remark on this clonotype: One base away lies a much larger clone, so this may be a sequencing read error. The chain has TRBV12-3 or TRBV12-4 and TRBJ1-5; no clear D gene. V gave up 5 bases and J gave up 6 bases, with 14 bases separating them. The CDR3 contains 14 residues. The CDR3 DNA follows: TGTGCCAGCAGTGACGGCGGGTTCGGTCAGCCCCAGCATTTT. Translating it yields CASSDGGFGQPQHF.

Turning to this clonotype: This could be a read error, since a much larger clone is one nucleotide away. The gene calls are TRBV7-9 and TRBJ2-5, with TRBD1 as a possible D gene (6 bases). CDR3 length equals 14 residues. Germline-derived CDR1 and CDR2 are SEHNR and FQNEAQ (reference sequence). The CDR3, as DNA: TGTGCCGGCAGCACTTACAGGGCCCAAGAGACCCAGTACTTC. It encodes CAGSTYRAQETQYF.